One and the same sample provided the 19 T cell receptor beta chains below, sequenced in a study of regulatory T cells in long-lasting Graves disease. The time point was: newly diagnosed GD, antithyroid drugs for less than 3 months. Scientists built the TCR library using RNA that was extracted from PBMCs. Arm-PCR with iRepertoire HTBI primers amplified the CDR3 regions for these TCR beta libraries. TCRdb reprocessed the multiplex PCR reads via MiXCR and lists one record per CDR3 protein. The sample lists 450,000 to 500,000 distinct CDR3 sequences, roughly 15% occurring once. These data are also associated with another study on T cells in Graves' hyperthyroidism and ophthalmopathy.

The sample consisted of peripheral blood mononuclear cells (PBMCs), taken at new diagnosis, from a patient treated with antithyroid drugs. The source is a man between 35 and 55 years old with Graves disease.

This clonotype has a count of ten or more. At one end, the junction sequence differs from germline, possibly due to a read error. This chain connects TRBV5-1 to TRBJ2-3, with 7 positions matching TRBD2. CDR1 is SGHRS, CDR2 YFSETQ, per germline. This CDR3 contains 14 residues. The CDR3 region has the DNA TGTGCCAGCAGTTCGAGCGGGGGCACAGATACGCAGTATTTT. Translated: CASSSSGGTDTQYF.

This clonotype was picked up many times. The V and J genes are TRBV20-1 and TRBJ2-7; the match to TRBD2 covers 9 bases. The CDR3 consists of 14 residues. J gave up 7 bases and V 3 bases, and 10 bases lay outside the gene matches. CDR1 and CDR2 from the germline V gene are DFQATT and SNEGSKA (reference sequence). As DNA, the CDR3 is TGCAGTGCTAGTAGCGGGAGAGTGAGGGATGAGCAGTACTTC. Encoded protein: CSASSGRVRDEQYF.

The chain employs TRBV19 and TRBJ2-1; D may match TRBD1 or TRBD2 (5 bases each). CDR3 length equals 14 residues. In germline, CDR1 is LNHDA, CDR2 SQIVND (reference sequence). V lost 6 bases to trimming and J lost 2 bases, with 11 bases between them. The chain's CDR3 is CASSARGTYNEQFF. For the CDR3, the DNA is TGTGCCAGTAGCGCCCGGGGCACCTACAATGAGCAGTTCTTC.

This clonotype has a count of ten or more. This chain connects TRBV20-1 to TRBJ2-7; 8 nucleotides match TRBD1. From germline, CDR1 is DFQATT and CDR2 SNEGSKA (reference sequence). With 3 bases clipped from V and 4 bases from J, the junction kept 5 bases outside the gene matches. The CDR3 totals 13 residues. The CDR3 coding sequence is TGCAGTGCTAGTCGACAGGGGAGGTACGAGCAGTACTTC. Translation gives CSASRQGRYEQYF.

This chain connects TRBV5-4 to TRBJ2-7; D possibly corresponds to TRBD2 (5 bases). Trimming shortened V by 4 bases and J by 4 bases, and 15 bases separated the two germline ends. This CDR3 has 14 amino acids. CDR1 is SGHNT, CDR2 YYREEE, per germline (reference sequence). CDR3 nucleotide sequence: TGTGCCAGCAGCCCGACGGGATCCCCTTACGAGCAGTACTTC. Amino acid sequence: CASSPTGSPYEQYF.

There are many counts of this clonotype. Written as DNA, the CDR3 is TGCAGTGCCCACCCCGTGGCAGGGGAAGAGGAGACCCAGTACTTC. Translation: CSAHPVAGEEETQYF. This sequence joins TRBV20-1 and TRBJ2-5; D might be TRBD1 (6 bases). The V end lost 6 bases, the J end lost 5 bases, and 22 bases lay between the germline ends. The CDR3 totals 15 residues. The germline V gene encodes CDR1 DFQATT and CDR2 SNEGSKA (reference sequence).

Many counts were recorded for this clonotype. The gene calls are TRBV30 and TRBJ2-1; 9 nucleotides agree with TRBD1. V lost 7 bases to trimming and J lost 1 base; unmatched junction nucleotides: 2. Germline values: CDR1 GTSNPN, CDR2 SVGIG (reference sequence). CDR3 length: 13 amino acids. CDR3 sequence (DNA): TGTGCCTACGACAGGGGGTCCTACAATGAGCAGTTCTTC. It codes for CAYDRGSYNEQFF.

The CDR3 region has the DNA TGTGCCAGCAGTGAAGTAGGTAGGGCTACAGATACGCAGTATTTT. Translation gives CASSEVGRATDTQYF. The V gene is TRBV2, the J gene TRBJ2-3; D is undetermined. CDR1 is SNHLY, CDR2 FYNNEI, per germline. The V end was cut by 1 base, the J end by 3 bases, with 11 bases between. The CDR3 has 15 amino acids.

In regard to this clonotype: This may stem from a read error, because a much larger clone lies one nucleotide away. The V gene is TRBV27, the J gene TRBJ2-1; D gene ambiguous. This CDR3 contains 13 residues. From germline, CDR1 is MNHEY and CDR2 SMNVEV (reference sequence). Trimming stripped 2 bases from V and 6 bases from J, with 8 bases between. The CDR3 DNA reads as TGTGCCAGCAGTTTACCCGCTAGCAATGAGCAGTTCTTC. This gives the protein CASSLPASNEQFF.

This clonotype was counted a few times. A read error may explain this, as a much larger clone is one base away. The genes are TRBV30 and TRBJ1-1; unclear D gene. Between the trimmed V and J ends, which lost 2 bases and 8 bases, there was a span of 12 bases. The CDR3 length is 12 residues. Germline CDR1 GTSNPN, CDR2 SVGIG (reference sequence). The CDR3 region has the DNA TGTGCCTGGAGTCTCGGTGGGAGGGAAGCTTTCTTT. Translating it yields CAWSLGGREAFF.

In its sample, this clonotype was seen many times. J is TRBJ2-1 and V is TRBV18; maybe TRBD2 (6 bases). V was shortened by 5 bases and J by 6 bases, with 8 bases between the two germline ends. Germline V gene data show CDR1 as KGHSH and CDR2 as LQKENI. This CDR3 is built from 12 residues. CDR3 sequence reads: CASSKGGNEQFF. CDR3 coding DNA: TGTGCCAGCTCAAAGGGAGGCAATGAGCAGTTCTTC.

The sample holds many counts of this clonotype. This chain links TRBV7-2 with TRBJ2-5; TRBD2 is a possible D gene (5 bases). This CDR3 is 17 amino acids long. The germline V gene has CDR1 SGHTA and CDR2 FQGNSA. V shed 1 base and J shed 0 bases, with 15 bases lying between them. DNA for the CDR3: TGTGCCAGCAGCTTAGGGCCGTGGCGAGGGTACCAAGAGACCCAGTACTTC. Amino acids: CASSLGPWRGYQETQYF. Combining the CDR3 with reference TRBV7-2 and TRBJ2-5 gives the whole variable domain GAGVSQSPSNKVTEKGKDVELRCDPISGHTALYWYRQSLGQGLEFLIYFQGNSAPDKSGLPSDRFSAERTGGSVSTLTIQRTQQEDSAVYLCASSLGPWRGYQETQYFGPGTRLLVL.

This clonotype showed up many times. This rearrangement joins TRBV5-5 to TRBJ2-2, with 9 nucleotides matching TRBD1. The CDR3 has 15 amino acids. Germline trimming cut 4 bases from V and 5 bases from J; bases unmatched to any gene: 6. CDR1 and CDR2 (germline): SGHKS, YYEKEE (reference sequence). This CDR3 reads CASSPGTGRTGELFF. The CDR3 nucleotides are TGTGCCAGCAGCCCTGGGACAGGGCGGACCGGGGAGCTGTTTTTT.

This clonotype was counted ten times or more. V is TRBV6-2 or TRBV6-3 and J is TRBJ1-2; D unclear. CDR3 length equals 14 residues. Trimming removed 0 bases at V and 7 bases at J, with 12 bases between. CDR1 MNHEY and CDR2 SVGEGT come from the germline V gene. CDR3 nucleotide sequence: TGTGCCAGCAGTTACTCGATTTCCGGTGGTGGCTACACCTTC. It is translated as CASSYSISGGGYTF.

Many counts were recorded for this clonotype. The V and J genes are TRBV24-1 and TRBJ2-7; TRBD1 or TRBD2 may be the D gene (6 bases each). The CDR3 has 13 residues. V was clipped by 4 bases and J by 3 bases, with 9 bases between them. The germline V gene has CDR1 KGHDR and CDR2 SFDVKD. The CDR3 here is CATSEGGGYEQYF. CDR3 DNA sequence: TGTGCCACCAGTGAAGGAGGGGGCTACGAGCAGTACTTC.

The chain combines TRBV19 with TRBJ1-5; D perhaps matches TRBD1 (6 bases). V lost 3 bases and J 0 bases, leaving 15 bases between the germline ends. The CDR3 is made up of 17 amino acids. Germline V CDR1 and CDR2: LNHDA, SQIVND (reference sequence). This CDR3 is CASSIGYRVYSNQPQHF. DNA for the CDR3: TGTGCCAGTAGTATTGGGTACAGGGTCTATAGCAATCAGCCCCAGCATTTT.

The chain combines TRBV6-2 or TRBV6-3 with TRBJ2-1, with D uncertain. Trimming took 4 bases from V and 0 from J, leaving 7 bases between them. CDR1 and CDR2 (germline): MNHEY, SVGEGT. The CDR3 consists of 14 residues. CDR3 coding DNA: TGTGCCAGCAGTTGGCAGAGCTCCTACAATGAGCAGTTCTTC. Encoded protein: CASSWQSSYNEQFF.

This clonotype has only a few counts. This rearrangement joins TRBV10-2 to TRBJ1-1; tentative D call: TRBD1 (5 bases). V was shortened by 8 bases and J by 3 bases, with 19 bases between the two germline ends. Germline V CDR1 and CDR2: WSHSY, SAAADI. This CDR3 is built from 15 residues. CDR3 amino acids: CASAPGGVSYTEAFF. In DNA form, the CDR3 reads TGCGCCAGCGCCCCCGGGGGGGTGTCGTACACTGAAGCTTTCTTT.

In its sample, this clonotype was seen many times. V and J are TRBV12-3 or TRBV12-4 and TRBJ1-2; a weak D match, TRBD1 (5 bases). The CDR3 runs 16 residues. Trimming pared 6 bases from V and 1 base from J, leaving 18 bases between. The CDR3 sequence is CASSSLWGLNNYGYTF. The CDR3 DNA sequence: TGTGCCAGCAGCTCCCTCTGGGGCCTTAATAACTATGGCTACACCTTC.